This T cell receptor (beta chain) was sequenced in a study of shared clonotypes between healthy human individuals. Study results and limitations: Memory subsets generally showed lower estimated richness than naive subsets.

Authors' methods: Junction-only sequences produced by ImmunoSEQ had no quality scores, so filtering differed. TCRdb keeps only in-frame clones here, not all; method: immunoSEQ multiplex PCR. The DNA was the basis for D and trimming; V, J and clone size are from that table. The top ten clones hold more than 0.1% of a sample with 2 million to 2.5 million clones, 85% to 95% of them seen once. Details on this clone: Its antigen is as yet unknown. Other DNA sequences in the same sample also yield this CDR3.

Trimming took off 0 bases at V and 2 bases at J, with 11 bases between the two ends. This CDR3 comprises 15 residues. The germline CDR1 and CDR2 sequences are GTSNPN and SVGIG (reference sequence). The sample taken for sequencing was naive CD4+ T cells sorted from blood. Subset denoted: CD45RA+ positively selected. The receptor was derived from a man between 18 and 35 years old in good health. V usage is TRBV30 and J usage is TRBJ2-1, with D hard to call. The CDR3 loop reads CAWSVPSTPYNEQFF. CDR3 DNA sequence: TGTGCCTGGAGTGTGCCCTCCACCCCCTACAATGAGCAGTTCTTC.